The present entry profiles one T cell receptor (beta chain) with its context. Its antigen is still unknown. The entry originates in a study of vaccination effects on CD4 cells after COVID-19. Within the ViraFEST assay, antigen-specific CD4+ T cells underwent expansion with viral peptide pools prior to sequencing. Upon completion of approximately ten days in culture, CD4+ T cells were isolated. This table comes from immunoSEQ multiplex PCR, and its TCRdb copy is limited to in-frame clones, with some not included. The sample contains about 79,000 clones, 60% to 80% of which appear only once. The CDR3 is 13 amino acids. V lost 7 bases, J lost 1 base, and 8 bases lay in between. Germline CDR1 reads SNHLY; CDR2 reads FYNNEI.

The sample in question was CD4+ T cells from PBMCs cultured with HCoV-229E spike peptides, obtained before COVID-19 vaccination. This receptor was obtained from a human donor who received a COVID-19 vaccine. The J gene is TRBJ1-5, the V gene TRBV2; the D is unclear. The CDR3 spells CASTPTSNQPQHF. In nucleotides, the CDR3 is TGTGCCAGCACGCCTACCAGCAATCAGCCCCAGCATTTT.